Below, 4 T cell receptor beta chains from the same sample are listed, as sequenced in a study of long-term antiretroviral therapy in people with HIV. Sequencing used immunoSEQ v3.0 at survey level. Profiling relied on immunoSEQ multiplex PCR, and the TCRdb table lists in-frame clones only, not all of them. The data contain approximately 36,000 clones, over 75% of them seen just once; the ten biggest clones take up about 6.5%. The sequencing here drew on unsorted PBMCs, taken 0.6 years after starting antiretroviral therapy. Receptor source: a man aged 18 to 35 with HIV.

This clone has just one count. V gene TRBV7-8 combines with J gene TRBJ2-5; 12 positions match TRBD2. Per germline, CDR1 SGHVS and CDR2 FQNEAQ. Trimming took 1 base from V and 2 from J; bases not matched to a gene: 2. The CDR3 runs to 16 residues. The CDR3 here is CASSLEGLAGQETQYF. The CDR3 DNA follows: TGTGCCAGCAGCTTAGAAGGACTAGCGGGGCAAGAGACCCAGTACTTC. Based on the CDR3 plus reference TRBV7-8 and TRBJ2-5, the full variable domain is GAGVSQSPRYKVAKRGQDVALRCDPISGHVSLFWYQQALGQGPEFLTYFQNEAQLDKSGLPSDRFFAERPEGSVSTLKIQRTQQEDSAVYLCASSLEGLAGQETQYFGPGTRLLVL.

This clone was seen only once. The chain combines TRBV28 with TRBJ2-7; D not certain. The CDR3 loop spans 12 amino acids. The germline V and J ends were trimmed by 11 bases and 3 bases, with 14 bases remaining between them. The V gene's germline CDR1 is MDHEN and CDR2 SYDVKM. CDR3 loop: CAVCGRRYEQYF. CDR3 nucleotides: TGTGCCGTGTGTGGTAGACGCTACGAGCAGTACTTC.

The rearrangement links TRBV30 to TRBJ1-4; D call uncertain. Trimming left V 2 bases short and J 7 bases short, with 11 bases between. Germline V CDR1 and CDR2: GTSNPN, SVGIG (reference sequence). The CDR3 contains 13 residues. CDR3 protein: CAWSPALVEKLFF. The CDR3 nucleotides read TGTGCCTGGAGTCCGGCCCTAGTTGAAAAACTGTTTTTT. The entire variable domain, with the rest obtained from reference TRBV30 and TRBJ1-4, is as follows: SQTIHQWPATLVQPVGSPLSLECTVEGTSNPNLYWYRQAAGRGLQLLFYSVGIGQISSEVPQNLSASRPQDRQFILSSKKLLLSDSGFYLCAWSPALVEKLFFGSGTQLSVL.

J is TRBJ1-5 and V is TRBV7-9; D unresolved. V was clipped by 1 base and J by 0 bases, with 7 bases between them. The CDR3 extends over 15 amino acids. Germline CDR1 is SEHNR and CDR2 is FQNEAQ (reference sequence). The CDR3 region has the DNA TGTGCCAGCAGCTTAGGCGCAGCTAGCAATCAGCCCCAGCATTTT. Translated, it gives CASSLGAASNQPQHF. The whole variable domain, remainder taken from reference TRBV7-9 and TRBJ1-5, is DTGVSQNPRHKITKRGQNVTFRCDPISEHNRLYWYRQTLGQGPEFLTYFQNEAQLEKSRLLSDRFSAERPKGSFSTLEIQRTEQGDSAMYLCASSLGAASNQPQHFGDGTRLSIL.